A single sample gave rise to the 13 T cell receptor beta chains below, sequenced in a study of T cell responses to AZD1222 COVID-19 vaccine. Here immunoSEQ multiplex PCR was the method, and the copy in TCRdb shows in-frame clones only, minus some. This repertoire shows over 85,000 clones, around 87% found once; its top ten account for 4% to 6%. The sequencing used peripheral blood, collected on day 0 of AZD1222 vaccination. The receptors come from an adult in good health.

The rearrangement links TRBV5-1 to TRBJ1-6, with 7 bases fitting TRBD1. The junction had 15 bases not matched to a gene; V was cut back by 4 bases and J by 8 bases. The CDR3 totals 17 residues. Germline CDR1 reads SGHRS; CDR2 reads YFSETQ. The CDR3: CASSPVSGGNSYSPLHF. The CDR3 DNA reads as TGCGCCAGCAGCCCGGTATCAGGGGGTAACTCTTATTCACCCCTCCACTTT. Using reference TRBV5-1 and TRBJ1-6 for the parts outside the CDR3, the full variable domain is KAGVTQTPRYLIKTRGQQVTLSCSPISGHRSVSWYQQTPGQGLQFLFEYFSETQRNKGNFPGRFSGRQFSNSRSEMNVSTLELGDSALYLCASSPVSGGNSYSPLHFGNGTRLTVT.

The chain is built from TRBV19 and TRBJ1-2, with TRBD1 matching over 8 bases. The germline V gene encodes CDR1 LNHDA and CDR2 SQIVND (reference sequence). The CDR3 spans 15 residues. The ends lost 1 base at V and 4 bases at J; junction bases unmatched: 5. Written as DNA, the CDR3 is TGTGCCAGTAGTATAGGACCAGGGGGCATCTATGGCTACACCTTC. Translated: CASSIGPGGIYGYTF.

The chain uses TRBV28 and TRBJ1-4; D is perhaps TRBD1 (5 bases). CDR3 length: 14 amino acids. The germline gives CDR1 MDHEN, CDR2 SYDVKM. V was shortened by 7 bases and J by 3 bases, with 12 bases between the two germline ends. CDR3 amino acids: CASTMGTANEKLFF. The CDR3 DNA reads TGTGCCAGCACCATGGGGACGGCTAATGAAAAACTGTTTTTT.

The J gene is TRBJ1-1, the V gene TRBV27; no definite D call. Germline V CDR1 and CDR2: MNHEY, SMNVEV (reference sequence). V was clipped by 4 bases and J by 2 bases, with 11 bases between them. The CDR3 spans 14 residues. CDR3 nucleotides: TGTGCCAGCAGTTCGGTGGCGGGAAACACTGAAGCTTTCTTT. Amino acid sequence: CASSSVAGNTEAFF.

CDR3 coding DNA: TGTGCCAGCAGAGGACTTGCCTACGAGCAGTACTTC. Amino acid sequence: CASRGLAYEQYF. This chain uses TRBV28 with TRBJ2-7, with D perhaps TRBD2 (5 bases). With 6 bases removed from V and 2 bases from J, the gap between germline ends came to 8 bases. Germline V CDR1 and CDR2: MDHEN, SYDVKM. The CDR3 has 12 residues.

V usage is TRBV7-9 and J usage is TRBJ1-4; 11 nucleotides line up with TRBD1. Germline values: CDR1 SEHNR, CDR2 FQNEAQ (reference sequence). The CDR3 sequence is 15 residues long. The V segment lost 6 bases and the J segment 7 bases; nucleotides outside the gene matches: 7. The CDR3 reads CASRAPGQGGEKLFF. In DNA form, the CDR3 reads TGTGCCAGCAGAGCCCCGGGACAGGGGGGTGAAAAACTGTTTTTT.

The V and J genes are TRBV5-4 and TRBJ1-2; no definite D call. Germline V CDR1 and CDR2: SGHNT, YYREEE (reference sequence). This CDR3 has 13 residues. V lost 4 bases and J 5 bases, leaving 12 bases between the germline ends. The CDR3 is CASSDQVAYGYTF. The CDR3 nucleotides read TGTGCCAGCAGCGATCAGGTGGCTTATGGCTACACCTTC.

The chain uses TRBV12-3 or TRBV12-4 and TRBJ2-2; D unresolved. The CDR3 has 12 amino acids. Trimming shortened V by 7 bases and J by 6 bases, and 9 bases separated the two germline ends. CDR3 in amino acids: CASNTPPGELFF. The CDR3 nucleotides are TGTGCCAGCAACACACCGCCCGGGGAGCTGTTTTTT.

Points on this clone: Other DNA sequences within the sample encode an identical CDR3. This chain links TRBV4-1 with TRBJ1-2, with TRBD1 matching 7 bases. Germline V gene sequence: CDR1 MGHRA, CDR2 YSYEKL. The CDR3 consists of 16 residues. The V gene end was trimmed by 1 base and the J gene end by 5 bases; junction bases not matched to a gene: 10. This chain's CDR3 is CASSQGGGRGNYGYTF. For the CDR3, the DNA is TGCGCCAGCAGCCAAGGAGGGGGCAGGGGGAATTATGGCTACACCTTC.

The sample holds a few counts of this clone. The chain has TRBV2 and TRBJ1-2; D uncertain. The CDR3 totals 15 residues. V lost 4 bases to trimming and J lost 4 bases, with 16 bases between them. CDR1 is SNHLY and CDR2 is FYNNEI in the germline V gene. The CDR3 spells CASSAGGIPIYGYTF. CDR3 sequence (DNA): TGTGCCAGCAGTGCCGGAGGCATCCCTATCTATGGCTACACCTTC.

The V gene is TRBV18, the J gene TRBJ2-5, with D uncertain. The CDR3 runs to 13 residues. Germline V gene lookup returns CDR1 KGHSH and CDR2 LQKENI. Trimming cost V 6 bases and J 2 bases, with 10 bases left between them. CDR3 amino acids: CASSRPPQETQYF. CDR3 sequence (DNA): TGTGCCAGCTCCCGACCCCCACAAGAGACCCAGTACTTC. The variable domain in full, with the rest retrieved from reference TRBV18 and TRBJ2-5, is NAGVMQNPRHLVRRRGQEARLRCSPMKGHSHVYWYRQLPEEGLKFMVYLQKENIIDESGMPKERFSAEFPKEGPSILRIQQVVRGDSAAYFCASSRPPQETQYFGPGTRLLVL.

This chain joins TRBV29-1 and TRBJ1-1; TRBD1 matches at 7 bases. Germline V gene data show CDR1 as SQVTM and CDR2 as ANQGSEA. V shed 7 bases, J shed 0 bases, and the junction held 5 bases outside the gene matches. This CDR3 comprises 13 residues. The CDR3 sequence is CSGTGTVNTEAFF. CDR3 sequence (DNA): TGCAGCGGTACCGGGACAGTGAACACTGAAGCTTTCTTT.

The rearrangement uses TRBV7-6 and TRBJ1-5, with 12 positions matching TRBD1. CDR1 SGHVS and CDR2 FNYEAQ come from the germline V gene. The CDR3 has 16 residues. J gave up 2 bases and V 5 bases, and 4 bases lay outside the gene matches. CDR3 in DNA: TGTGCCAGCAGCCGAGGGACAGGGGGCCGCAATCAGCCCCAGCATTTT. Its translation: CASSRGTGGRNQPQHF.